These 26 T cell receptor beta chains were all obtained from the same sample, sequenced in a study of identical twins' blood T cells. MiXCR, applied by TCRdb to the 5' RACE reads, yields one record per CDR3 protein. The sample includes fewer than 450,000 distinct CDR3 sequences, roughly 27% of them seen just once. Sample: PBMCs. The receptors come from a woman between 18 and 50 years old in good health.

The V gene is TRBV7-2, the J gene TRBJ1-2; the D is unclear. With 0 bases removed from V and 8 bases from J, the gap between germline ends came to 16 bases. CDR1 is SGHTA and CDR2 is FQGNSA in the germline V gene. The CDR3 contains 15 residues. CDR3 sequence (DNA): TGTGCCAGCAGCTTAGCCGTAAATCTATTCGGGGGCTACACCTTC. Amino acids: CASSLAVNLFGGYTF.

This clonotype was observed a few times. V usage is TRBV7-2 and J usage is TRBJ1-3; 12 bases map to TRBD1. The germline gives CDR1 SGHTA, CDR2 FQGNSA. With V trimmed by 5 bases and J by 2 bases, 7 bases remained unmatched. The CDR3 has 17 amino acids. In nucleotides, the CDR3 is TGTGCCAGCAGCAAATCCGGGACAGGGGGCCCTGGAAACACCATATATTTT. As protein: CASSKSGTGGPGNTIYF.

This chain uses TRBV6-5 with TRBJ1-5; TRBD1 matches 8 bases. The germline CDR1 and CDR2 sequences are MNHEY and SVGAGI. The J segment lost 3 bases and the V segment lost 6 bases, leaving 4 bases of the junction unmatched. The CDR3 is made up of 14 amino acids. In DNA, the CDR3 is TGTGCCAGCAGGAGGACAGGGTCCAATCAGCCCCAGCATTTT. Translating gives CASRRTGSNQPQHF.

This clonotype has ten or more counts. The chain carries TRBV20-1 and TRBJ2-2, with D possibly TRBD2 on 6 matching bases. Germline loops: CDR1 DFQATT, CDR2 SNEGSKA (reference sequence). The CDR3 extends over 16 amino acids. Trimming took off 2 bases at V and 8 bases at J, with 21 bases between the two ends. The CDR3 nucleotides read TGCAGTGCTAGACTGGGGACTCGTGAACAATCAGGGGAGCTGTTTTTT. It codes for CSARLGTREQSGELFF.

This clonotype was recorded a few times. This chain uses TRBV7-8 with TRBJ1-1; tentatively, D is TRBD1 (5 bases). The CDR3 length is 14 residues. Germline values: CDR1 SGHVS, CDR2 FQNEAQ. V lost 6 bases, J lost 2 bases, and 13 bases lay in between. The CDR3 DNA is TGTGCCAGCAGAAGCAGGGCTGGTAACACTGAAGCTTTCTTT. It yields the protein CASRSRAGNTEAFF.

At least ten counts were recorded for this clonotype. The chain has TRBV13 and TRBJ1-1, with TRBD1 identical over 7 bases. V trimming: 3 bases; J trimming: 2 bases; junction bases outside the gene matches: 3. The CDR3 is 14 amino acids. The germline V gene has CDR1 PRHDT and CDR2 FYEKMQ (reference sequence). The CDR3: CASSFRGDNTEAFF. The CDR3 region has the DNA TGTGCCAGCAGCTTCAGGGGGGATAACACTGAAGCTTTCTTT.

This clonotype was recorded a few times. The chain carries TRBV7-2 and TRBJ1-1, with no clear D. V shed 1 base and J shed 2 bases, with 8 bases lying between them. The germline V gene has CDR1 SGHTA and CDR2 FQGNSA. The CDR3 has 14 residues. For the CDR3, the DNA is TGTGCCAGCAGCTTAGTAGGGTCTAACACTGAAGCTTTCTTT. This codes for CASSLVGSNTEAFF.

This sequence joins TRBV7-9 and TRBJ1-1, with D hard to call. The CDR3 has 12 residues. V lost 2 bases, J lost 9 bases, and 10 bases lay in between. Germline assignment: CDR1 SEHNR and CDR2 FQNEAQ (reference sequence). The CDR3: CASSLFQEKAFF. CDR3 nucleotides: TGTGCCAGCAGCTTATTCCAGGAGAAAGCTTTCTTT.

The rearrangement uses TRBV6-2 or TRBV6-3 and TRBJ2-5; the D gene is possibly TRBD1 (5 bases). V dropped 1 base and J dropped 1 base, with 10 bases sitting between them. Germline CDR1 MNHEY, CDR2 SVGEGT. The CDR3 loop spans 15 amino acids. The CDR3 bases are TGTGCCAGCAGTTACTTCGGACAAACCCAAGAGACCCAGTACTTC. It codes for CASSYFGQTQETQYF.

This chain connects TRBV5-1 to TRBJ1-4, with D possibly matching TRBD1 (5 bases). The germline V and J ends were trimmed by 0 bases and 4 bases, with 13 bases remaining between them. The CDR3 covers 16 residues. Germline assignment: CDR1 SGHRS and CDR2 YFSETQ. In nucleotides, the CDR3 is TGCGCCAGCAGCTTGGTCGGGAAAGGGGTTAATGAAAAACTGTTTTTT. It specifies CASSLVGKGVNEKLFF.

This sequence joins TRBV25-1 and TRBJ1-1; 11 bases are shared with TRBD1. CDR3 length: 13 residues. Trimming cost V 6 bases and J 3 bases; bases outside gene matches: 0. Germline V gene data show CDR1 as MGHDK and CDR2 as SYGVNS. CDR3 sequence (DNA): TGTGCCAGCAGGGGACAGGGGGACACTGAAGCTTTCTTT. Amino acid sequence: CASRGQGDTEAFF.

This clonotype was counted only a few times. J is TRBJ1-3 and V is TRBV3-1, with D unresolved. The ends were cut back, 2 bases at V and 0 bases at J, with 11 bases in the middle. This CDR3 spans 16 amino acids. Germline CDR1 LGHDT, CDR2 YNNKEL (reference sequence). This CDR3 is CASSQTVISSGNTIYF. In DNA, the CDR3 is TGTGCCAGCAGCCAAACAGTCATTAGCTCTGGAAACACCATATATTTT.

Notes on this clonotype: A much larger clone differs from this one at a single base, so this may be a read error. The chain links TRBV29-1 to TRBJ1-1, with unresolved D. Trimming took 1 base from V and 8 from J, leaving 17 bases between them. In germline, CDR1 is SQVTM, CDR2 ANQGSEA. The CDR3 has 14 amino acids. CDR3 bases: TGCAGCGTTGAAGTTAGTGGCGGACTCCCCGAAGCTTTCTTT. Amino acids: CSVEVSGGLPEAFF.

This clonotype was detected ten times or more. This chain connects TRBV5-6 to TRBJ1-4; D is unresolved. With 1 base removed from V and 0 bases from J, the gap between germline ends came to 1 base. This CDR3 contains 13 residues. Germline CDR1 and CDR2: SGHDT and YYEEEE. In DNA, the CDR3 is TGTGCCAGCAGCTTGCCAACTAATGAAAAACTGTTTTTT. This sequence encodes CASSLPTNEKLFF.

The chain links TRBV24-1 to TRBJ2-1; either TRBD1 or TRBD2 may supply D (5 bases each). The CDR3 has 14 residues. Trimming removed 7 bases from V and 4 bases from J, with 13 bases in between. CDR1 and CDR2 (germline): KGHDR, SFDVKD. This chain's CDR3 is CATSRDPLYNEQFF. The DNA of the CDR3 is TGTGCCACCAGCCGGGACCCACTTTACAATGAGCAGTTCTTC.

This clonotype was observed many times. CDR3 coding DNA: TGTGCCAGCAGTGAAGCAAGCGGGGAGCAAGAGACCCAGTACTTC. Protein: CASSEASGEQETQYF. The chain recombines TRBV6-1 with TRBJ2-5; 7 nucleotides align to TRBD2. The CDR3 sequence is 15 residues long. Germline CDR1 reads MNHNS; CDR2 reads SASEGT. Trimming cost V 0 bases and J 2 bases; bases outside gene matches: 3.

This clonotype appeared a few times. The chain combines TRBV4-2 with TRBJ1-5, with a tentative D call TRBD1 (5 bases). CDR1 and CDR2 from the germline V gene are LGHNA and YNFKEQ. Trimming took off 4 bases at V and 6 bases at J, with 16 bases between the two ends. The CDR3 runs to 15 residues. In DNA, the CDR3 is TGTGCCAGCAGCCTCTCGGGGGGTTACGGTCAGCCCCAGCATTTT. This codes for CASSLSGGYGQPQHF.

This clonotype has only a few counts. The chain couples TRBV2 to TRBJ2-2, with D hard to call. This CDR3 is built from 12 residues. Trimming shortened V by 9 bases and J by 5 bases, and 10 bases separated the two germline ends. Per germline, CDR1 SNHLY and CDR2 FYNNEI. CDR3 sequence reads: CARTDQTGELFF. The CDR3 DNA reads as TGTGCCAGGACGGACCAGACCGGGGAGCTGTTTTTT.

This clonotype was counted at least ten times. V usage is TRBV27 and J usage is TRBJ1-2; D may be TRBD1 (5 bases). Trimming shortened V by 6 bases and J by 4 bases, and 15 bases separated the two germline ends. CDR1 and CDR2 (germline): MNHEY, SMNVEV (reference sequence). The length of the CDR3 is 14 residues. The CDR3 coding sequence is TGTGCCAGCAGCAACTCCCGGGGCAGCTATGGCTACACCTTC. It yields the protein CASSNSRGSYGYTF.

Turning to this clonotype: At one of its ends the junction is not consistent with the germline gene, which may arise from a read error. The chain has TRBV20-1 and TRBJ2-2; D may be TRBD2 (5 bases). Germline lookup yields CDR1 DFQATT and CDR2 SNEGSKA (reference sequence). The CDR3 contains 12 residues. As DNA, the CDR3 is TGCAGTGCCGTACTTATCACCGGGGAGCTGTTGTTT. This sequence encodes CSAVLITGELLF.

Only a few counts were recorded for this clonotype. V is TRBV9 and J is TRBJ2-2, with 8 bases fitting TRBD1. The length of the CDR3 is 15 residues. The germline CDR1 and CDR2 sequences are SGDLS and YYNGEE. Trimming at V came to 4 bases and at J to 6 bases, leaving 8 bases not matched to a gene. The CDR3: CASSPRTGKAGELFF. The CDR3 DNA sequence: TGTGCCAGCAGCCCCCGGACAGGGAAGGCCGGGGAGCTGTTTTTT.

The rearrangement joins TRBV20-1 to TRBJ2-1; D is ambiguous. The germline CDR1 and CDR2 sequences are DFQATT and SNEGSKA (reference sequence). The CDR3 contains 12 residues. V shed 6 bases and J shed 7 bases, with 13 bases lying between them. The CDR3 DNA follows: TGCAGTGCCATCAGGAGCCGGAATGAGCAGTTCTTC. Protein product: CSAIRSRNEQFF.

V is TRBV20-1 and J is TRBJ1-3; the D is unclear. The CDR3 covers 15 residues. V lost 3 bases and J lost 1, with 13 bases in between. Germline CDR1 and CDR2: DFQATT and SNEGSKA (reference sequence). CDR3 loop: CSASRRQVSGNTIYF. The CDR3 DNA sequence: TGCAGTGCTAGCCGTCGGCAGGTATCTGGAAACACCATATATTTT.

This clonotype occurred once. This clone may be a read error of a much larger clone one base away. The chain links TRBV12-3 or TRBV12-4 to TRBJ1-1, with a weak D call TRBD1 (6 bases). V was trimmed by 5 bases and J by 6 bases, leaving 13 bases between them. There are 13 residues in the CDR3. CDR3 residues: CASSPQGGAEAFF. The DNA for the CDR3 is TGTGCCAGCAGTCCACAGGGAGGCGCTGAAGCTTTCTTT.

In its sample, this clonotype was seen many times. CDR3 sequence reads: CASRPTQETQYF. CDR3 nucleotides: TGTGCCAGCAGGCCTACCCAGGAGACCCAGTACTTC. The V call is TRBV6-1, the J call TRBJ2-5; D ambiguous. This CDR3 comprises 12 residues. Trimming left V 6 bases short and J 5 bases short, with 10 bases between. Germline CDR1 MNHNS, CDR2 SASEGT.

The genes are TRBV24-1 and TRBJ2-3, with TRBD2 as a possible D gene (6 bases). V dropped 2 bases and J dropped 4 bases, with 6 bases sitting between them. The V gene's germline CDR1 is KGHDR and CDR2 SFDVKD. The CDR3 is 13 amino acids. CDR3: CATSDWDSDTQYF. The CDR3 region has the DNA TGTGCCACCAGTGATTGGGACTCAGATACGCAGTATTTT.